These T cell receptor beta chains were read from a single sample in a study of CD8 T cells in Susac syndrome. TCRdb ran MiXCR on the immunoSEQ multiplex PCR reads and lists one entry per CDR3 protein. This sample has a few hundred thousand distinct CDR3 sequences, with 95% found just once. Sequencing used CD4+ T cells from PBMCs. All receptors derive from a human donor with multiple sclerosis. Both conserved end residues are part of each CDR3. A D gene is named only where the DNA matches it firmly. Clone size is not always given. Where it is, it says once, few, many or a class for expanded clones.

j_gene: TRBJ1-2
v_gene: TRBV29-1
d_gene: TRBD1
abundance: NA
CDR3nt: TGCAGCGTTGGACAGGGGAATGGCTACACCTTC
CDR3aa: CSVGQGNGYTF

j_gene: TRBJ1-6
v_gene: TRBV20-1
d_gene: NA
abundance: NA
CDR3nt: TGCAGTGGAGGGGATTTGAATTCACCCCTCCACTTT
CDR3aa: CSGGDLNSPLHF

j_gene: TRBJ1-6
v_gene: TRBV9
d_gene: NA
abundance: NA
CDR3nt: TGTGCCAGCAGCGGGGGTGCAGGGGCTAATTCACCCCTCCACTTT
CDR3aa: CASSGGAGANSPLHF

j_gene: TRBJ2-5
v_gene: TRBV7-8
d_gene: NA
abundance: NA
CDR3nt: TGTGCCAGCAGCTACGCGGCTAAACAAGAGACCCAGTACTTC
CDR3aa: CASSYAAKQETQYF

j_gene: TRBJ2-1
v_gene: TRBV29-1
d_gene: TRBD2
abundance: once
CDR3nt: TGCAGCGTTAAGACTAGCGGGGCAACCTACAATGAGCAGTTCTTC
CDR3aa: CSVKTSGATYNEQFF

j_gene: TRBJ1-6
v_gene: TRBV3-1
d_gene: NA
abundance: NA
CDR3nt: TGTGCCAGCAGCCAGACACTATCTCCGCGTCCCAATTCACCCCTCCACTTT
CDR3aa: CASSQTLSPRPNSPLHF

j_gene: TRBJ2-5
v_gene: TRBV30
d_gene: NA
abundance: NA
CDR3nt: TGTGCCTGGAGTGTACGGACCGGAGAGACCCAGTACTTC
CDR3aa: CAWSVRTGETQYF

j_gene: TRBJ2-6
v_gene: TRBV6-6
d_gene: TRBD1
abundance: NA
CDR3nt: TGTGCCAGCAGTCGGACAGGGGGCTCTGGGGCCAACGTCCTGACTTTC
CDR3aa: CASSRTGGSGANVLTF

j_gene: TRBJ2-5
v_gene: TRBV25-1
d_gene: NA
abundance: NA
CDR3nt: TGTGCCAGCCGCGGGCTAGGCCCCCAAGAGACCCAGTACTTC
CDR3aa: CASRGLGPQETQYF

j_gene: TRBJ2-6
v_gene: TRBV9
d_gene: NA
abundance: NA
CDR3nt: TGTGCCAGCAGCGTAGTTGGCAGCTCGACGGGGGTCCTGACTTTC
CDR3aa: CASSVVGSSTGVLTF

j_gene: TRBJ1-6
v_gene: TRBV20-1
d_gene: NA
abundance: NA
CDR3nt: TGCAGTGCTCCAATTGGCGGGGCTACCTATAATTCACCCCTCCACTTT
CDR3aa: CSAPIGGATYNSPLHF

j_gene: TRBJ2-1
v_gene: TRBV30
d_gene: NA
abundance: NA
CDR3nt: TGTGCCTGGACGGTGGACTCGTTCGTCAATGAGCAGTTCTTC
CDR3aa: CAWTVDSFVNEQFF

j_gene: TRBJ1-2
v_gene: TRBV14
d_gene: NA
abundance: NA
CDR3nt: TGTGCCAGCAGCAATAGGGTGGCCTATGGCTACACCTTC
CDR3aa: CASSNRVAYGYTF

j_gene: TRBJ1-2
v_gene: TRBV27
d_gene: NA
abundance: NA
CDR3nt: TGTGCCAGCAGTTTTTCAGCAGGGGTTGGCTACACCTTC
CDR3aa: CASSFSAGVGYTF